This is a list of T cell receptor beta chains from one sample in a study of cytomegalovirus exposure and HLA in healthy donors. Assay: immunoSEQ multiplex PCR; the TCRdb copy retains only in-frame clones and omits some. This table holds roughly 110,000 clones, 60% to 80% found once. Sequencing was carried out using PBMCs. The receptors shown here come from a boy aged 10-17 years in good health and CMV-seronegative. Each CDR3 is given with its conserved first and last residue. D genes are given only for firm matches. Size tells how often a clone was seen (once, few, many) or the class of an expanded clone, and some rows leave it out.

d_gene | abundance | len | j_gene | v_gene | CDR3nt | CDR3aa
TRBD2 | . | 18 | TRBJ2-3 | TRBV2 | TGTGCCAGCAGGGAAAATACCTGGACTAGCGCACGCACAGATACGCAGTATTTT | CASRENTWTSARTDTQYF
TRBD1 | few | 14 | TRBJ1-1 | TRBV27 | TGTGCCAGCAGTCCGAGACAGGGAAGCACTGAAGCTTTCTTT | CASSPRQGSTEAFF
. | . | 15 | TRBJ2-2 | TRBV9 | TGTGCCAGCAGCATTGACACCGCGAACACCGGGGAGCTGTTTTTT | CASSIDTANTGELFF
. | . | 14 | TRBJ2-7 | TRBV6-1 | TGTGCCAGCAGCCGGCTCAGGGGCCTCTACGAGCAGTACTTC | CASSRLRGLYEQYF
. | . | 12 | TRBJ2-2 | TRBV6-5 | TGTGCCAGCAGTTACTACAGTGGGGAGCTGTTTTTT | CASSYYSGELFF
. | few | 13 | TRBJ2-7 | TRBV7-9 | TGTGCCAGCTCTACCGGGCTCCATCAGGGGCAGTACTTC | CASSTGLHQGQYF
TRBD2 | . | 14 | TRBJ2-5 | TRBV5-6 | TGTGCCAGCAGCTTGGGGACTAGGGTGGAGACCCAGTACTTC | CASSLGTRVETQYF
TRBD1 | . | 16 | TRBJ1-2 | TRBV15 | TGTGCCACCAGCAGATCTCCCGGGACAGGGGACTATGGCTACACCTTC | CATSRSPGTGDYGYTF
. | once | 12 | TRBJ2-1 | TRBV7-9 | TGTGCCAGCAGCTTAGGAGGGGGTGAGCAGTTCTTC | CASSLGGGEQFF
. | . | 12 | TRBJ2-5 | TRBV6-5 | TGTGCCAGCAGCTACACGGGAGAGACCCAGTACTTC | CASSYTGETQYF
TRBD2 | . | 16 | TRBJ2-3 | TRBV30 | TGTGCCTGGACCTCGGGACTAGCGGGGGGGGCAGATACGCAGTATTTT | CAWTSGLAGGADTQYF
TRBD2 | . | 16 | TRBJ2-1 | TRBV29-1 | TGCAGCGTTGAGAGACTAGCGGATTCGCCCTACAATGAGCAGTTCTTC | CSVERLADSPYNEQFF
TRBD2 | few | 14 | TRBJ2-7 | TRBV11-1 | TGTGCCAGCAGCCAAGGGACTAGCGGCTACGAGCAGTACTTC | CASSQGTSGYEQYF
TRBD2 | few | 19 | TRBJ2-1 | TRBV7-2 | TGTGCCAGCAGCTTCTCTAGCGGGGGTACCAGGAGCTCCTACAATGAGCAGTTCTTC | CASSFSSGGTRSSYNEQFF
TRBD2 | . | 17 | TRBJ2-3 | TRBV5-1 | TGCGCCAGCAGCACATTGACTAGCGGGAGGGAGGCAGATACGCAGTATTTT | CASSTLTSGREADTQYF
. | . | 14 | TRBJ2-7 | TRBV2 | TGTGTCAGCAGTTACGGCGCAGGGCCCTACGAGCAGTACTTC | CVSSYGAGPYEQYF
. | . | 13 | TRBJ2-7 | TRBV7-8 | TGTGCCAGCAGCCCCGTCCGTTCCTACGAGCAGTACTTC | CASSPVRSYEQYF
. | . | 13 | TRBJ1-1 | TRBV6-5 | TGTGCCAGCAGTTACGGGCAGAACACTGAAGCTTTCTTT | CASSYGQNTEAFF
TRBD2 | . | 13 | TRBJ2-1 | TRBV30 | TGTGCCGGTAGCGGGAGGCCCAACAATGAGCAGTTCTTC | CAGSGRPNNEQFF
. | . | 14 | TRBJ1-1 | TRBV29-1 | TGCAGCGTTGGTTTGGGAGCCCGCTCGGCTGAAGCTTTCTTT | CSVGLGARSAEAFF
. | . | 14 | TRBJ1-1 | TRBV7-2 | TGTGCCAGCAGCTTAGCGCAGGGGTACACTGAAGCTTTCTTT | CASSLAQGYTEAFF
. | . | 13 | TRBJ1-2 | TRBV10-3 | TGTGCCATCAGTGAAGGGAGGTCGGGCGGCTACACCTTC | CAISEGRSGGYTF
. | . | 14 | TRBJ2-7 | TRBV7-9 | TGTGCCAGCAGCTTAGGGGGCCAGTCCTACGAGCAGTACTTC | CASSLGGQSYEQYF
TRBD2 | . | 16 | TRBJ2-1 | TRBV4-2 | TGTGCCAGCAGCCAAGGGACTAGCGATACCTACAATGAGCAGTTCTTC | CASSQGTSDTYNEQFF